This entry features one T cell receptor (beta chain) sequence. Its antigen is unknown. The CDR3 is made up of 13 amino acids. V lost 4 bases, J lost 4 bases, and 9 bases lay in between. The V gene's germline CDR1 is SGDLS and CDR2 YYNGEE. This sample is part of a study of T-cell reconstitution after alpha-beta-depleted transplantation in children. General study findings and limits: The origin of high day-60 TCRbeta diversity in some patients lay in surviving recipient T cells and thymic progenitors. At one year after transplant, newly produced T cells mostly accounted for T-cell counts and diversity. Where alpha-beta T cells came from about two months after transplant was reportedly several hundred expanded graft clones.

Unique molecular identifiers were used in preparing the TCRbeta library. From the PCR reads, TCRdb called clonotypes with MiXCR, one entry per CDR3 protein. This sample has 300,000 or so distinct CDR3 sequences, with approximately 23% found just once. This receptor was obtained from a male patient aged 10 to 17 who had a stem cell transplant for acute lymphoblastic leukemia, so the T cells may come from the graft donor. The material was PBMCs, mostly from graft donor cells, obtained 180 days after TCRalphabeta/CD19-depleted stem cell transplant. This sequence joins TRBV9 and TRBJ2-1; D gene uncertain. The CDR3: CASSPTVYNEQFF. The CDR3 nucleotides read TGTGCCAGCAGCCCTACAGTTTACAATGAGCAGTTCTTC.